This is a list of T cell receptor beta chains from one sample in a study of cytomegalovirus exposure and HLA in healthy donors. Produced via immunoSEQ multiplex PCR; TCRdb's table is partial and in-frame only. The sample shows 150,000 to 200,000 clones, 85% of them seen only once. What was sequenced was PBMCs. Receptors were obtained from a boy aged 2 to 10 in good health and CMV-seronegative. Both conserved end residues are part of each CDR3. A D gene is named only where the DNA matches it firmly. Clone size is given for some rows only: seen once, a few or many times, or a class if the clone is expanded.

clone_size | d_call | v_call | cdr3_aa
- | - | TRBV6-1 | CASSSVTGNTIYF
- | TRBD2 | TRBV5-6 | CASRPFASGSSTDTQYF
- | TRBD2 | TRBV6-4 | CARTLAGGPGGNEQFF
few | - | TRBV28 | CASTSYSNQPQHF
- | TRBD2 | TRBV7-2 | CASSGLLAGARYEQYF
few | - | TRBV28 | CASSPLISNQPQHF
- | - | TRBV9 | CASSVGTSSYNEQFF
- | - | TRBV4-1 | CASSRSMAGGNYEQYF
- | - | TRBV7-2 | CASSHRIVQETQYF
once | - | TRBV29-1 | CSVDGAGGAGYTF
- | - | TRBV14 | CASSQALTGTGELFF
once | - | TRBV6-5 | CASSLRGGWEKLFF
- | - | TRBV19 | CASSIGMKETQYF
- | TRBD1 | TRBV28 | CASSFSPWTGISYEQYF
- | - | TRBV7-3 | CASSLTLGGQETQYF
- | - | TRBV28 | CASGGTDYEQYF
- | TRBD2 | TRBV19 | CASTLAGGYNEQFF
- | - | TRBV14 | CASSQDTYEQYF
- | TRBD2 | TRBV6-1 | CTSRLAGGYEQYF
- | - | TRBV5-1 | CASSPGLAYQETQYF
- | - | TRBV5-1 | CASSAPQRANTGELFF
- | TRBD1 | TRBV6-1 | CASSVGGTGAGWDQETQYF
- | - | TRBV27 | CASSLSSGNNYGYTF
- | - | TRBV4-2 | CASSRDHGANTEAFF
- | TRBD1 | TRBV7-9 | CASSPTRETGWAFF
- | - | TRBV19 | CASSIDLEVWGTEAFF
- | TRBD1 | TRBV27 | CASRTGVTKNIQYF
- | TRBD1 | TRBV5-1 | CASSLQGENEKLFF
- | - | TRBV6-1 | CASRRTRRETQYF
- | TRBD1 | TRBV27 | CASSRDSANTLNYGYTF
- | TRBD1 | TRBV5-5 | CASSPKGQSHEQYF
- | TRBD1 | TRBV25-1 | CASSDPTGTEETQYF
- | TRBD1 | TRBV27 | CASSEGQGGAQPQHF